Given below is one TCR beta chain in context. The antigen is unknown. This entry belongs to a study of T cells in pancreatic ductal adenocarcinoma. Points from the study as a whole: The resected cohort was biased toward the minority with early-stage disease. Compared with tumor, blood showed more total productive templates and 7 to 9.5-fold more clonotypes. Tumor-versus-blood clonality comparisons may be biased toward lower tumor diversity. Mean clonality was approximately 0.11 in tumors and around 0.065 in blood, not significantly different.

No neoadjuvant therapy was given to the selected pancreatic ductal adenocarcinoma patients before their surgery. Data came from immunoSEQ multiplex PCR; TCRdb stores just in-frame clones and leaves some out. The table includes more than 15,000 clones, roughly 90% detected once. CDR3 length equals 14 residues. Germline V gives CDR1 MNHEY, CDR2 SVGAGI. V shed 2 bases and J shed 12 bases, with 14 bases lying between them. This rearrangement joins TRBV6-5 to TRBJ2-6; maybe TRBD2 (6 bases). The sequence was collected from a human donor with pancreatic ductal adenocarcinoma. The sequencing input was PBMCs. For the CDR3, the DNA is TGTGCCAGCAGTTACAAGAGGGACTCCTTCGTCCTGACTTTC. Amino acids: CASSYKRDSFVLTF.